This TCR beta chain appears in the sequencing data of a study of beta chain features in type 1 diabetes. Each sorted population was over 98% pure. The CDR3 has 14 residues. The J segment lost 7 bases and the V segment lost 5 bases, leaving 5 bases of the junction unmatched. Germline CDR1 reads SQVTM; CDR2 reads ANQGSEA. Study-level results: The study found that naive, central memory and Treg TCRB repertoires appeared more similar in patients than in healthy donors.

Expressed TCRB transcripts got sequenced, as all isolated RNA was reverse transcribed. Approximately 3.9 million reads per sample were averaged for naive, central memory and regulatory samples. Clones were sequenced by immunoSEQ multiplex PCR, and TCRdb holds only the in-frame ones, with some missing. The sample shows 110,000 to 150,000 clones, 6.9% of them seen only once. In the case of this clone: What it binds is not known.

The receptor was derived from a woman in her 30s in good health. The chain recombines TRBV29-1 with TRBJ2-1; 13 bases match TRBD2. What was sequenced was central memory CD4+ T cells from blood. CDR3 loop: CSVRTSGSFNEQFF. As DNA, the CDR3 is TGCAGCGTTAGGACTAGCGGGAGTTTTAATGAGCAGTTCTTC.